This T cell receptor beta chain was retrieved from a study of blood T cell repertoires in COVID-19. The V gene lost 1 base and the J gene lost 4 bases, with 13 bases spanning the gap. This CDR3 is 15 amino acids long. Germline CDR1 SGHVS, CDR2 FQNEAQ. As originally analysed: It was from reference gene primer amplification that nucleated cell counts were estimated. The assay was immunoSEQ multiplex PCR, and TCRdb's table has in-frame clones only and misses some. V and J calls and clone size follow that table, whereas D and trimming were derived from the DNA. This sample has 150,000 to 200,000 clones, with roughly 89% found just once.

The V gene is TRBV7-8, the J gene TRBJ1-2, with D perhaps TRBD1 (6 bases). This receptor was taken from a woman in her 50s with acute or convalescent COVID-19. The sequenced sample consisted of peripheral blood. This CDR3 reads CASSLVAGEPYGYTF. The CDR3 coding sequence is TGTGCCAGCAGCTTAGTGGCAGGGGAGCCCTATGGCTACACCTTC.